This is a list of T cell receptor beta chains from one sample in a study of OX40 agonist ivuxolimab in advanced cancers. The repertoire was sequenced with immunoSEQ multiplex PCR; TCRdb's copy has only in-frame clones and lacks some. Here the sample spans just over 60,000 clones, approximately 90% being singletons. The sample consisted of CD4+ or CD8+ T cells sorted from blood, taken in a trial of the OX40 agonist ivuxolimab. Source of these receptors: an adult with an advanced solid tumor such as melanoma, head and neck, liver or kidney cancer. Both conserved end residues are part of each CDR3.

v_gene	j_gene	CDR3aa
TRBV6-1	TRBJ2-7	CASLAGPYEQYF
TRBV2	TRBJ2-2	CASSESTASSRELFF
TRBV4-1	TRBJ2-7	CASSQDRGSTGGLLSSYEQYF
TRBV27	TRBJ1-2	CASSLIFGDYGYTF
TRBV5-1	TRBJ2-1	CASSLTYGDYNEQFF
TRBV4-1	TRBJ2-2	CASSQGGEGTGELFF
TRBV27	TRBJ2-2	CASSTEREGLLNTGELFF
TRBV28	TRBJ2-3	CASSSNRGSDTQYF
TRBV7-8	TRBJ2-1	CASSPTPGSSYNEQFF
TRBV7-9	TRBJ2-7	CASSLFKDYEQYF
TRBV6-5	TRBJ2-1	CASSYSSAGGPYEQFF
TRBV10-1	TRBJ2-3	CASSEEAADTQYF
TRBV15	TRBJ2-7	CATITRLFLYERQYF
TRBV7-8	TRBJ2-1	CASSLEASPTYNEQFF
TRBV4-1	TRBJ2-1	CASSPQGGDLREQFF
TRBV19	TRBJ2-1	CASSVSGNSYNEQFF
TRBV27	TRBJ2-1	CASSLIGNEQFF
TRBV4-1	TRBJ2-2	CASSQLADNTGELFF
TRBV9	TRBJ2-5	CASSVAGGPVETQYF
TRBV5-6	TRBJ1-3	CASSGDVGNTIYF
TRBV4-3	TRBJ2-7	CASSQGRGLAYEQYF
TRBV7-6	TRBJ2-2	CASSPGLAGTGELFF
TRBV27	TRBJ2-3	CASSFETSTDTQYF
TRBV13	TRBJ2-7	CASSPGTDVYEQYF
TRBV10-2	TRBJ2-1	CASSESGFYNEQFF
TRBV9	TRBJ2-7	CASSVGGSTTYEQYF
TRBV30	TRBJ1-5	CAWSGDASGIVNQPQHF
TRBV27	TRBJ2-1	CASSLAGGYNEQFF
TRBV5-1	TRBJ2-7	CASSLTGISYEQYF
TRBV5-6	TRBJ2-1	CASSSRQNQQFF
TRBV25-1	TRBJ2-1	CASSESNEQFF
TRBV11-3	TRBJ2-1	CASSPLAGGQSRANEQFF
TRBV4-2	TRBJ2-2	CASSGREDNTGELFF
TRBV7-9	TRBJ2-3	CASSLSPDTQYF
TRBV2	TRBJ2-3	CASLGGRAVDTQYF
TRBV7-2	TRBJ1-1	CASSLALAPNTEAFF
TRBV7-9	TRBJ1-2	CASSLVGTGGASGYGYTF
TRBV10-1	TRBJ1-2	CASSVGPSYGYTF
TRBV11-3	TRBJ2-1	CASSPRLAGVPYNEQFF
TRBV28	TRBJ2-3	CASSLGGTDTQYF
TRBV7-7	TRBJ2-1	CASSFSSGSNEQFF
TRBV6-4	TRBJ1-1	CASSYSVMNTEAFF
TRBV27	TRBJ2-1	CASSLFDGSWDEQFF